A selection of T cell receptor beta chains follows, all from one sample in a study of cytomegalovirus exposure and HLA in healthy donors. TCRdb's copy holds only in-frame clones and misses some; the assay was immunoSEQ multiplex PCR. The sample consists of under 200,000 clones, around 79% of them appearing once. The specimen sequenced was PBMCs. Source of these receptors: a male donor in good health and CMV-seropositive. The CDR3 runs from the conserved cysteine through the conserved F or W. A D gene is named only where the DNA matches it firmly. Size tells how often a clone was seen (once, few, many) or the class of an expanded clone, and some rows leave it out.

D gene: TRBD1
J gene: TRBJ1-2
clone size: -
V gene: TRBV7-9
CDR3 DNA: TGTTCCAGCAACACTATCGGGGACAGGGACCCTAACTATGGCTACACCTTC
CDR3 protein: CSSNTIGDRDPNYGYTF

D gene: -
J gene: TRBJ1-2
clone size: -
V gene: TRBV21-1
CDR3 DNA: TGTGCCAGCAGCAAATATGAGACATCAATGAGCCCCAACTATGGCTACACCTTC
CDR3 protein: CASSKYETSMSPNYGYTF

D gene: TRBD1
J gene: TRBJ1-2
clone size: -
V gene: TRBV7-8
CDR3 DNA: TGTGCCAGCAGCCACGCCGGGACAGGGGGCTTTGGCTACACCTTC
CDR3 protein: CASSHAGTGGFGYTF

D gene: -
J gene: TRBJ2-4
clone size: -
V gene: TRBV7-9
CDR3 DNA: TGTGCCAGCAGCCCGGTTCTAGCCAAAAACATTCAGTACTTC
CDR3 protein: CASSPVLAKNIQYF

D gene: -
J gene: TRBJ2-2
clone size: -
V gene: TRBV5-1
CDR3 DNA: TGCGCCAGCTTGATCGTCCCGGAGAACACCGGGGAGCTGTTTTTC
CDR3 protein: CASLIVPENTGELFF

D gene: -
J gene: TRBJ1-2
clone size: -
V gene: TRBV4-2
CDR3 DNA: TGTGCCAGCAGCCAAGTTGCTCTCGATAGTGACTATGGCTACACCTTC
CDR3 protein: CASSQVALDSDYGYTF

D gene: -
J gene: TRBJ2-5
clone size: -
V gene: TRBV18
CDR3 DNA: TGTGCCAGCTCACCACAGGGAGAGGCCCAGTACTTC
CDR3 protein: CASSPQGEAQYF

D gene: TRBD2
J gene: TRBJ2-5
clone size: -
V gene: TRBV6-5
CDR3 DNA: TGTGCCAGCAGCCCGGGGCGACTAGCGAAAGAGACCCAGTACTTC
CDR3 protein: CASSPGRLAKETQYF

D gene: TRBD1
J gene: TRBJ1-1
clone size: -
V gene: TRBV18
CDR3 DNA: TGTGCCAGCTCCCTTGGACAGGGAGGTGAGAACACTGAAGCTTTCTTT
CDR3 protein: CASSLGQGGENTEAFF

D gene: -
J gene: TRBJ1-3
clone size: -
V gene: TRBV19
CDR3 DNA: TGTGCCAGTAAGGACGGCAGGGCGCACGCTGGAAACACCATATATTTT
CDR3 protein: CASKDGRAHAGNTIYF

D gene: -
J gene: TRBJ2-5
clone size: -
V gene: TRBV5-4
CDR3 DNA: TGTGCCAGCAGCTTGGTTGGTAGTAAAGAGACCCAGTACTTC
CDR3 protein: CASSLVGSKETQYF

D gene: -
J gene: TRBJ2-3
clone size: -
V gene: TRBV6-5
CDR3 DNA: TGTGCCAGCAGTTACCAGGGCCCTCCCACAGATACGCAGTATTTT
CDR3 protein: CASSYQGPPTDTQYF

D gene: -
J gene: TRBJ2-5
clone size: once
V gene: TRBV9
CDR3 DNA: TGTGCCAGCAGCGTAGGACAGGCAAGGGGGGAGACCCAGTACTTC
CDR3 protein: CASSVGQARGETQYF

D gene: -
J gene: TRBJ1-1
clone size: -
V gene: TRBV6-5
CDR3 DNA: TGTGCCAGCCAGGTCAGATTGAACACTGAAGCTTTCTTT
CDR3 protein: CASQVRLNTEAFF

D gene: -
J gene: TRBJ1-2
clone size: -
V gene: TRBV30
CDR3 DNA: TGTGCCTGGTTGGACGGGAAGGGATGGTATGGCTACACCTTC
CDR3 protein: CAWLDGKGWYGYTF

D gene: TRBD1
J gene: TRBJ2-7
clone size: few
V gene: TRBV11-2
CDR3 DNA: TGTGCCAGCAGCCTCTCCGCCGGGACAGGGGTTAGCGAGCAGTACTTC
CDR3 protein: CASSLSAGTGVSEQYF

D gene: -
J gene: TRBJ1-1
clone size: -
V gene: TRBV7-6
CDR3 DNA: TGTGCCAGCAGTCCGCGGCAGTTGAACACTGAAGCTTTCTTT
CDR3 protein: CASSPRQLNTEAFF

D gene: -
J gene: TRBJ1-2
clone size: -
V gene: TRBV29-1
CDR3 DNA: TGCAGCGTTGAATCCCCGGTAGGCTACACCTTC
CDR3 protein: CSVESPVGYTF

D gene: -
J gene: TRBJ1-1
clone size: -
V gene: TRBV5-4
CDR3 DNA: TGTGCCAGCAGCTTCCCCGGGGGGGGAAAGACTGAAGCTTTCTTT
CDR3 protein: CASSFPGGGKTEAFF

D gene: TRBD1
J gene: TRBJ2-5
clone size: once
V gene: TRBV7-9
CDR3 DNA: TGTGCCAGCAGCTTTACGGACAGGGAAGAGACCCAGTACTTC
CDR3 protein: CASSFTDREETQYF

D gene: TRBD1
J gene: TRBJ1-6
clone size: -
V gene: TRBV18
CDR3 DNA: TGTGCCAGCTCTCGAGGCAGGGGGGATAATTCACCCCTCCACTTT
CDR3 protein: CASSRGRGDNSPLHF

D gene: TRBD1
J gene: TRBJ1-2
clone size: -
V gene: TRBV5-6
CDR3 DNA: TGTGCCAGCAGCTTGGACAGGGGGACGTCAGGCTACACCTTC
CDR3 protein: CASSLDRGTSGYTF

D gene: -
J gene: TRBJ1-1
clone size: -
V gene: TRBV7-2
CDR3 DNA: TGTGCCAGCAGCCAAGGTCCGGGGAGTGAAGCTTTCTTT
CDR3 protein: CASSQGPGSEAFF

D gene: TRBD2
J gene: TRBJ2-1
clone size: -
V gene: TRBV7-8
CDR3 DNA: TGTGCCAGCAGCTTAGCGGGACTAGCGGGGGAGTGGTTCTTC
CDR3 protein: CASSLAGLAGEWFF

D gene: TRBD1
J gene: TRBJ1-5
clone size: -
V gene: TRBV19
CDR3 DNA: TGTGCCAGTAGTGCCAGGACAGGGTGGAATAGCAATCAGCCCCAGCATTTT
CDR3 protein: CASSARTGWNSNQPQHF

D gene: TRBD1
J gene: TRBJ1-6
clone size: -
V gene: TRBV6-6
CDR3 DNA: TGTGCCAGCAGTTACCGACAGGGAAGCTCACCCCTCCACTTT
CDR3 protein: CASSYRQGSSPLHF

D gene: TRBD1
J gene: TRBJ2-7
clone size: -
V gene: TRBV9
CDR3 DNA: TGTGCCAGCAGCGGACACAGGGGCTCCTACGAGCAGTACTTC
CDR3 protein: CASSGHRGSYEQYF